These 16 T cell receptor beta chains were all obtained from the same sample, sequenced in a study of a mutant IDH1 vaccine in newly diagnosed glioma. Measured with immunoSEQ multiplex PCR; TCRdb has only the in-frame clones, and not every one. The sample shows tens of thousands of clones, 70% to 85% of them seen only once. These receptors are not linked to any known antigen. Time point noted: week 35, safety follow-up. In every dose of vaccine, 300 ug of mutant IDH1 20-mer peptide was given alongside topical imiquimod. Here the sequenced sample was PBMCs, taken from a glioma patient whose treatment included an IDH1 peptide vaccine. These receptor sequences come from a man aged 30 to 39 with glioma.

The CDR3: CASSARGGNQPQHF. The CDR3 nucleotides read TGTGCCAGCAGCGCAAGGGGGGGAAATCAGCCCCAGCATTTT. The chain carries TRBV7-9 and TRBJ1-5, with D possibly matching TRBD1 (6 bases). Trimming stripped 5 bases from V and 4 bases from J, with 12 bases between. Germline lookup yields CDR1 SEHNR and CDR2 FQNEAQ (reference sequence). The CDR3 contains 14 residues.

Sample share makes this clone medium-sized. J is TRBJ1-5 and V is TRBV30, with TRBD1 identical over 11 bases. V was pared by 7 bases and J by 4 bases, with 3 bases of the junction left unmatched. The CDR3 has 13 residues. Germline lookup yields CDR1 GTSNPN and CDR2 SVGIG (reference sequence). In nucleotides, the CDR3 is TGTGCCTTGGGACAGGGGGTGAATCAGCCCCAGCATTTT. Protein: CALGQGVNQPQHF.

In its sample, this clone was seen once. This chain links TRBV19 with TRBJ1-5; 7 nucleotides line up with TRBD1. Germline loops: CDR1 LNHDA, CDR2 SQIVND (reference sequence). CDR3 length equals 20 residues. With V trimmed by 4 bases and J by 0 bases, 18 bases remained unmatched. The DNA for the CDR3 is TGTGCCAGTAGTACCTGGGACAGTCTGACTATGGCGGGTAGCAATCAGCCCCAGCATTTT. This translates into CASSTWDSLTMAGSNQPQHF.

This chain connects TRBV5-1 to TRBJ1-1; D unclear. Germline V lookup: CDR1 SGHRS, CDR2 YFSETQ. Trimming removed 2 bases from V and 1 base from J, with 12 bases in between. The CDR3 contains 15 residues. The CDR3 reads CASSFSQGSNTEAFF. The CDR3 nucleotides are TGCGCCAGCAGCTTTTCTCAAGGATCGAACACTGAAGCTTTCTTT. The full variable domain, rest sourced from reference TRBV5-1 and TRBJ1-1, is KAGVTQTPRYLIKTRGQQVTLSCSPISGHRSVSWYQQTPGQGLQFLFEYFSETQRNKGNFPGRFSGRQFSNSRSEMNVSTLELGDSALYLCASSFSQGSNTEAFFGQGTRLTVV.

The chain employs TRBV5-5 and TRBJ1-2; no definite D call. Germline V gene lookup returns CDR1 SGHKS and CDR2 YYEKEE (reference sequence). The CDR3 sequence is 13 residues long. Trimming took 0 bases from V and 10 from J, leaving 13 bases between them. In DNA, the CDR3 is TGTGCCAGCAGCTTGGATCCGGCTGGGTCCTACACCTTC. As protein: CASSLDPAGSYTF.

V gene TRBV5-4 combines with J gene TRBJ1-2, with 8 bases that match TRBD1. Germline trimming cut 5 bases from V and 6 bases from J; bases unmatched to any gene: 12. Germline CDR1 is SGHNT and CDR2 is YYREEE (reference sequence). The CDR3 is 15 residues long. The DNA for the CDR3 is TGTGCCAGCAGTCATCCCGTGACAGGGGTCGATGGCTACACCTTC. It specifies CASSHPVTGVDGYTF.

CDR3 bases: TGTGCCAGCAGTTTCGACCGACTCGTGGCCGAGCAGTACTTC. It specifies CASSFDRLVAEQYF. The V gene is TRBV6-5, the J gene TRBJ2-7; the D is unclear. The CDR3 spans 14 residues. Trimming removed 4 bases from V and 6 bases from J, with 16 bases in between. Per germline, CDR1 MNHEY and CDR2 SVGAGI.

The chain's CDR3 is CASEGSSTEAFF. CDR3 nucleotides: TGTGCCAGCGAGGGGAGTTCGACTGAAGCTTTCTTT. The rearrangement links TRBV5-4 to TRBJ1-1; tentatively, D is TRBD1 (5 bases). From germline, CDR1 is SGHNT and CDR2 YYREEE (reference sequence). The CDR3 totals 12 residues. Deletions cut 7 bases from V and 5 bases from J, with 12 bases between.

DNA of the CDR3: TGTGCCACCAGCACAAGAGGGGTTGGCACTGAAGCTTTCTTT. It is translated as CATSTRGVGTEAFF. The rearrangement uses TRBV15 and TRBJ1-1; a possible D gene is TRBD1 (5 bases). The germline V and J ends were trimmed by 4 bases and 4 bases, with 13 bases remaining between them. Germline V gene lookup returns CDR1 LNHNV and CDR2 YYDKDF (reference sequence). The CDR3 length is 14 residues.

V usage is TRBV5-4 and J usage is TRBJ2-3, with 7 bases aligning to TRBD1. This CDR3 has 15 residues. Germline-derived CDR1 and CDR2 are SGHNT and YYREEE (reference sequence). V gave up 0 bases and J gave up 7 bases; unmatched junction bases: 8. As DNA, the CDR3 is TGTGCCAGCAGCTTGGGACAGGGCCTTCAATATACGCAGTATTTT. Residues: CASSLGQGLQYTQYF.

CDR3 nucleotides: TGTGCCAGCAGCTTAAACCAGGGGGCTTTGAATGAGCAGTTCTTC. As protein: CASSLNQGALNEQFF. V usage is TRBV7-9 and J usage is TRBJ2-1, with 8 bases fitting TRBD1. Looked up from germline, CDR1 is SEHNR and CDR2 is FQNEAQ (reference sequence). The junction had 7 bases not matched to a gene; V was cut back by 2 bases and J by 7 bases. The CDR3 totals 15 residues.

This CDR3 is CASSTLAAVAVRNEQFF. For the CDR3, the DNA is TGTGCCAGTAGTACCCTAGCGGCCGTGGCTGTTCGTAATGAGCAGTTCTTC. This chain links TRBV19 with TRBJ2-1, with 7 bases that match TRBD2. Germline V gives CDR1 LNHDA, CDR2 SQIVND (reference sequence). With 4 bases clipped from V and 7 bases from J, the junction kept 16 bases outside the gene matches. The CDR3 is made up of 17 amino acids.

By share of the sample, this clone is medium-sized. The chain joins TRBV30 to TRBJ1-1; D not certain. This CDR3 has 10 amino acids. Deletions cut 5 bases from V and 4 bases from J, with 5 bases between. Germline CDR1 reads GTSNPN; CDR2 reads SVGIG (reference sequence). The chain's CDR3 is CAWGVTEAFF. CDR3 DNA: TGTGCCTGGGGAGTCACTGAAGCTTTCTTT.

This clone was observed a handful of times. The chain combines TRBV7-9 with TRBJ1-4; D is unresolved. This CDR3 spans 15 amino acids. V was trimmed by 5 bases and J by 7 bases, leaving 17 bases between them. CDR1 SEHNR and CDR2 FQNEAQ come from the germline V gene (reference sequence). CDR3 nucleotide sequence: TGTGCCAGCAGCCCGCCCGGCAGGATATTTGAAAAACTGTTTTTT. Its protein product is CASSPPGRIFEKLFF.

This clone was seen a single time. The CDR3 bases are TGTGCCAGCAGCTTAACCTCCGGGACGAGAGAAAAACTGTTTTTT. It is translated as CASSLTSGTREKLFF. The V call is TRBV7-9, the J call TRBJ1-4; tentative D call: TRBD1 (5 bases). Deletions cut 2 bases from V and 8 bases from J, with 15 bases between. The CDR3 has 15 residues. Germline loops: CDR1 SEHNR, CDR2 FQNEAQ (reference sequence).

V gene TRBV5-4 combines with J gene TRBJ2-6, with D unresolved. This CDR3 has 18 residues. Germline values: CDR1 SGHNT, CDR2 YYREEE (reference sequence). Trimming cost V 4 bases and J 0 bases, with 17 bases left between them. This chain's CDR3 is CASSASQLVSSGANVLTF. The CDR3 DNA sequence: TGTGCCAGCAGCGCATCACAGTTAGTCAGCTCTGGGGCCAACGTCCTGACTTTC. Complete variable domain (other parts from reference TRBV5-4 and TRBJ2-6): ETGVTQSPTHLIKTRGQQVTLRCSSQSGHNTVSWYQQALGQGPQFIFQYYREEENGRGNFPPRFSGLQFPNYSSELNVNALELDDSALYLCASSASQLVSSGANVLTFGAGSRLTVL.